A single sample gave rise to the 24 T cell receptor beta chains below, sequenced in a study of response to subunit inactivated influenza vaccine. Via MiXCR, TCRdb re-called the RT-PCR reads, giving one row per CDR3 protein. The sample has about 160,000 distinct CDR3 sequences, roughly 10% seen once. The sequencing used non-naive T cells sorted from PBMCs, collected roughly 47 days after vaccination. The receptors derive from a man between 45 and 60 years old who received an inactivated influenza vaccine.

This clonotype showed up many times. V gene TRBV7-2 combines with J gene TRBJ2-3; D is uncertain. The length of the CDR3 is 15 residues. V lost 2 bases and J lost 5, with 14 bases in between. Germline V lookup: CDR1 SGHTA, CDR2 FQGNSA. The CDR3 DNA reads as TGTGCCAGCAGCTTAATGACATCAAGTCGAGATACGCAGTATTTT. Protein: CASSLMTSSRDTQYF.

The J gene is TRBJ2-2, the V gene TRBV7-9, with 7 bases lining up with TRBD2. The ends lost 5 bases at V and 5 bases at J; junction bases unmatched: 8. Looked up from germline, CDR1 is SEHNR and CDR2 is FQNEAQ (reference sequence). The CDR3 has 15 amino acids. The CDR3 reads CASSPVAGDTGELFF. The CDR3 DNA is TGTGCCAGCAGCCCTGTCGCGGGGGATACCGGGGAGCTGTTTTTT.

In its sample, this clonotype was seen many times. V is TRBV5-1 and J is TRBJ2-1; 8 bases agree with TRBD1. Per germline, CDR1 SGHRS and CDR2 YFSETQ. The CDR3 is made up of 14 amino acids. V lost 2 bases and J lost 10; bases outside the gene matches: 8. CDR3 bases: TGCGCCAGCAGCTTAGGACAGGGACGGTGGGAGCAGTTCTTC. This translates into CASSLGQGRWEQFF.

This clonotype was picked up a small number of times. The chain joins TRBV12-3 or TRBV12-4 to TRBJ2-3, with TRBD2 identical over 9 bases. The trim removed 3 bases at V and 1 base at J, leaving 5 bases unmatched. The CDR3 runs to 16 residues. This chain's CDR3 is CASSFDAGGGTDTQYF. Written as DNA, the CDR3 is TGTGCCAGCAGTTTTGATGCGGGAGGGGGCACAGATACGCAGTATTTT.

This clonotype came up a few times. The chain is built from TRBV7-9 and TRBJ2-3, with no clear D. CDR1 is SEHNR, CDR2 FQNEAQ, per germline (reference sequence). CDR3 length: 13 residues. V was pared by 4 bases and J by 4 bases, with 9 bases between. The CDR3 DNA is TGTGCCAGCAGCTCTGAATGGGCAGATACGCAGTATTTT. Residues: CASSSEWADTQYF.

This clonotype was observed a few times. The chain recombines TRBV12-3 or TRBV12-4 with TRBJ1-1; the D is unclear. Trimming stripped 5 bases from V and 0 bases from J, with 10 bases between. The CDR3 runs 14 residues. The CDR3 sequence is CASSGLVMNTEAFF. In DNA, the CDR3 is TGTGCCAGCAGTGGACTAGTCATGAACACTGAAGCTTTCTTT.

This clonotype has more than one count but fewer than ten. The chain recombines TRBV30 with TRBJ2-3, with no clear D. The CDR3 runs 13 residues. Germline CDR1 is GTSNPN and CDR2 is SVGIG (reference sequence). Trimming left V 4 bases short and J 2 bases short, with 10 bases between. The CDR3 region is CAWIPANTDTQYF. DNA for the CDR3: TGTGCCTGGATTCCGGCGAACACAGATACGCAGTATTTT.

Many counts were recorded for this clonotype. CDR3 residues: CASSQVTGGPYEQYF. CDR3 DNA sequence: TGTGCCAGCAGCCAAGTAACCGGGGGCCCCTACGAGCAGTACTTC. This chain uses TRBV4-2 with TRBJ2-7; D could derive from TRBD1 or TRBD2 (6 bases each). The germline gives CDR1 LGHNA, CDR2 YNFKEQ. The CDR3 is made up of 15 amino acids. V was cut by 1 base and J by 2 bases, with 12 bases left in between.

This clonotype appeared a few times. The chain has TRBV15 and TRBJ1-1; TRBD1 matches at 10 bases. From germline, CDR1 is LNHNV and CDR2 YYDKDF (reference sequence). The V gene end was trimmed by 3 bases and the J gene end by 4 bases; junction bases not matched to a gene: 2. CDR3 size: 14 residues. For the CDR3, the DNA is TGTGCCACCAGCAGGGACAGGGGGACCACTGAAGCTTTCTTT. Protein: CATSRDRGTTEAFF. The full variable domain, with the rest looked up from reference TRBV15 and TRBJ1-1, is DAMVIQNPRYQVTQFGKPVTLSCSQTLNHNVMYWYQQKSSQAPKLLFHYYDKDFNNEADTPDNFQSRRPNTSFCFLDIRSPGLGDTAMYLCATSRDRGTTEAFFGQGTRLTVV.

Many counts were recorded for this clonotype. The chain combines TRBV7-2 with TRBJ2-6; 9 nucleotides agree with TRBD2. The ends lost 2 bases at V and 2 bases at J; junction bases unmatched: 4. Germline values: CDR1 SGHTA, CDR2 FQGNSA. This CDR3 region has 17 residues. DNA for the CDR3: TGTGCCAGCAGCTTATTAGCGGGAGTAGCTGGGGCCAACGTCCTGACTTTC. Its translation is CASSLLAGVAGANVLTF.

The V and J genes are TRBV4-1 and TRBJ1-5; maybe TRBD1 (5 bases). V lost 1 base to trimming and J lost 2 bases, with 9 bases between them. The germline CDR1 and CDR2 sequences are MGHRA and YSYEKL. This CDR3 spans 15 amino acids. The CDR3 region is CASSQVGTRNQPQHF. For the CDR3, the DNA is TGCGCCAGCAGCCAAGTGGGGACCCGCAATCAGCCCCAGCATTTT.

CDR3 in amino acids: CSAREGLAGDRRLAKNIQYF. In DNA form, the CDR3 reads TGCAGTGCTAGAGAGGGGTTAGCGGGGGACCGCCGACTAGCCAAAAACATTCAGTACTTC. This sequence joins TRBV20-1 and TRBJ2-4, with 9 bases aligning to TRBD2. V lost 0 bases and J lost 0; bases outside the gene matches: 15. Looked up from germline, CDR1 is DFQATT and CDR2 is SNEGSKA (reference sequence). This CDR3 comprises 20 residues.

The table lists this clonotype with a few counts. CDR3 nucleotides: TGTGCCAGCACCCCCCTAGCCAAAAACATTCAGTACTTC. As protein: CASTPLAKNIQYF. The chain links TRBV5-5 to TRBJ2-4; D not certain. Per the germline V gene, CDR1 is SGHKS and CDR2 is YYEKEE (reference sequence). The CDR3 has 13 amino acids. Trimming took off 6 bases at V and 0 bases at J, with 7 bases between the two ends.

This chain links TRBV4-3 with TRBJ2-7; D is tentatively TRBD1 or TRBD2 (5 bases each). V gave up 0 bases and J gave up 7 bases, with 13 bases separating them. The CDR3 contains 14 residues. Germline assignment: CDR1 LGHNA and CDR2 YSLEER. The CDR3 sequence is CASSQDPPGSEQYF. CDR3 DNA: TGCGCCAGCAGCCAAGACCCGCCAGGGAGTGAGCAGTACTTC.

This clonotype was observed at least ten times. The chain couples TRBV5-1 to TRBJ1-1; unclear D gene. The V gene's germline CDR1 is SGHRS and CDR2 YFSETQ. V gave up 0 bases and J gave up 2 bases, with 8 bases separating them. This CDR3 contains 14 residues. The chain's CDR3 is CASSLAPGNTEAFF. CDR3 bases: TGCGCCAGCAGCTTGGCCCCCGGAAACACTGAAGCTTTCTTT.

This clonotype was recorded at least ten times. The chain is built from TRBV5-1 and TRBJ2-5, with D perhaps matching TRBD1 (5 bases). CDR3 length: 14 residues. Germline V gene data show CDR1 as SGHRS and CDR2 as YFSETQ. Trimming cost V 0 bases and J 2 bases, with 8 bases left between them. CDR3 sequence reads: CASSLAAGQETQYF. In DNA, the CDR3 is TGCGCCAGCAGCTTGGCGGCAGGGCAAGAGACCCAGTACTTC.

In this sample, this clonotype turned up many times. The chain combines TRBV5-6 with TRBJ2-7, with a weak D call TRBD1 (6 bases). This CDR3 contains 18 residues. V was trimmed by 0 bases and J by 6 bases, leaving 25 bases between them. Germline V gene data show CDR1 as SGHDT and CDR2 as YYEEEE. CDR3 DNA sequence: TGTGCCAGCAGCTTGGTTTTTAGGAACACAGGGACGGGGCCCGAGCAGTACTTC. It is translated as CASSLVFRNTGTGPEQYF.

Many counts were recorded for this clonotype. J is TRBJ1-1 and V is TRBV7-9, with 7 bases fitting TRBD1. The CDR3 spans 15 residues. V dropped 5 bases and J dropped 0; count of bases not matched to a gene: 6. Germline V gene lookup returns CDR1 SEHNR and CDR2 FQNEAQ (reference sequence). CDR3 in DNA: TGTGCCAGCAGCCCCCAAGGGGGCGTGAACACTGAAGCTTTCTTT. It yields the protein CASSPQGGVNTEAFF.

This rearrangement joins TRBV7-9 to TRBJ1-4; 8 nucleotides line up with TRBD1. This CDR3 contains 14 residues. Germline V gene sequence: CDR1 SEHNR, CDR2 FQNEAQ (reference sequence). The V and J ends lost 5 bases and 5 bases, in that order; junction bases with no gene match: 4. Here the CDR3 reads CASSVRQGNEKLFF. Here the CDR3 DNA reads TGTGCCAGCAGCGTCCGACAGGGGAATGAAAAACTGTTTTTT.

This clonotype has just a few counts. The chain uses TRBV7-8 and TRBJ1-2; the match to TRBD1 covers 7 bases. This CDR3 is built from 17 residues. Per the germline V gene, CDR1 is SGHVS and CDR2 is FQNEAQ. The ends lost 5 bases at V and 3 bases at J; junction bases unmatched: 15. The CDR3 DNA sequence: TGTGCCAGCAGCCCAGACAGGGCCCTAGGTTCTGACTATGGCTACACCTTC. Encoded protein: CASSPDRALGSDYGYTF.

V usage is TRBV3-1 and J usage is TRBJ2-1; D not resolved. CDR1 is LGHDT, CDR2 YNNKEL, per germline (reference sequence). Trimming took off 4 bases at V and 0 bases at J, with 13 bases between the two ends. This CDR3 spans 16 amino acids. The CDR3 spells CASSLNPTSSYNEQFF. In nucleotides, the CDR3 is TGTGCCAGCAGCCTCAACCCTACGAGCTCCTACAATGAGCAGTTCTTC.

The rearrangement uses TRBV6-2 or TRBV6-3 and TRBJ2-2, with TRBD1 matching 11 bases. J lost 7 bases, V lost 6 bases, and 13 bases had no gene match. Germline lookup yields CDR1 MNHEY and CDR2 SVGEGT. The CDR3 has 17 amino acids. The CDR3 is CASSRNGQGALGGELFF. The CDR3 coding sequence is TGTGCCAGCAGCCGAAACGGACAGGGGGCTTTGGGCGGGGAGCTGTTTTTT.

V and J are TRBV20-1 and TRBJ1-2; D might be TRBD1 (6 bases). CDR1 and CDR2 from the germline V gene are DFQATT and SNEGSKA (reference sequence). The V end lost 3 bases, the J end lost 4 bases, and 18 bases lay between the germline ends. The CDR3 is 15 amino acids. CDR3 sequence reads: CSAREPQGFGYGYTF. DNA of the CDR3: TGCAGTGCTAGGGAGCCGCAGGGGTTTGGCTATGGCTACACCTTC.

This clonotype has only a few counts. The chain joins TRBV7-2 to TRBJ2-2; 13 nucleotides match TRBD2. Trimming cost V 5 bases and J 7 bases; bases outside gene matches: 10. Germline V lookup: CDR1 SGHTA, CDR2 FQGNSA. The CDR3 is 17 amino acids. The CDR3 nucleotides read TGTGCCAGCAGCATACTAGCGGGGGGGATTTTAGTCGGGGAGCTGTTTTTT. Amino acids: CASSILAGGILVGELFF.